One and the same sample provided the 4 T cell receptor beta chains below, sequenced in a study of early T cells in non-severe SARS-CoV-2 infection. TCRdb itself ran the 5' RACE reads through MiXCR, one entry per CDR3 protein. Among 60,000 to 80,000 distinct CDR3 sequences, 12% were seen once, and the ten largest hold approximately 3.9%. The sequenced material came from whole blood. All receptors derive from an adult who was a healthcare worker with PCR-confirmed SARS-CoV-2 infection or an uninfected control (not recorded which).

This clonotype came up many times. The chain links TRBV7-9 to TRBJ2-7; the D gene could be TRBD1 or TRBD2 (5 bases each). Trimming shortened V by 5 bases and J by 7 bases, and 21 bases separated the two germline ends. This CDR3 region has 15 residues. Per germline, CDR1 SEHNR and CDR2 FQNEAQ (reference sequence). The CDR3: CASSRTQGPFLEQYF. The CDR3 DNA reads as TGTGCCAGCAGCCGTACGCAGGGACCCTTTCTGGAGCAGTACTTC.

The CDR3 protein is CASSPTSGTYNEQFF. In DNA, the CDR3 is TGTGCCAGCAGCCCCACTAGCGGGACTTACAATGAGCAGTTCTTC. This chain joins TRBV11-2 and TRBJ2-1; 10 bases agree with TRBD2. Per germline, CDR1 SGHAT and CDR2 FQNNGV. The CDR3 spans 15 residues. V shed 5 bases, J shed 4 bases, and the junction held 5 bases outside the gene matches.

At least ten counts were recorded for this clonotype. The rearrangement links TRBV20-1 to TRBJ1-1; D is undetermined. The CDR3 runs to 13 residues. The V gene's germline CDR1 is DFQATT and CDR2 SNEGSKA (reference sequence). The V end lost 4 bases, the J end lost 0 bases, and 9 bases lay between the germline ends. The CDR3 bases are TGCAGTGCTATAAGACGGATGAACACTGAAGCTTTCTTT. Its protein is CSAIRRMNTEAFF.

This clonotype was counted a few times. The chain joins TRBV14 to TRBJ2-1; 10 nucleotides align to TRBD1. Trimming removed 3 bases from V and 9 bases from J; junction bases left unmatched: 8. Germline V gene lookup returns CDR1 SGHDN and CDR2 FVKESK. The CDR3 covers 15 residues. In DNA, the CDR3 is TGTGCCAGCAGCCAGAGGACAGGGGGTTCAGGTGAGCAGTTCTTC. It yields the protein CASSQRTGGSGEQFF.